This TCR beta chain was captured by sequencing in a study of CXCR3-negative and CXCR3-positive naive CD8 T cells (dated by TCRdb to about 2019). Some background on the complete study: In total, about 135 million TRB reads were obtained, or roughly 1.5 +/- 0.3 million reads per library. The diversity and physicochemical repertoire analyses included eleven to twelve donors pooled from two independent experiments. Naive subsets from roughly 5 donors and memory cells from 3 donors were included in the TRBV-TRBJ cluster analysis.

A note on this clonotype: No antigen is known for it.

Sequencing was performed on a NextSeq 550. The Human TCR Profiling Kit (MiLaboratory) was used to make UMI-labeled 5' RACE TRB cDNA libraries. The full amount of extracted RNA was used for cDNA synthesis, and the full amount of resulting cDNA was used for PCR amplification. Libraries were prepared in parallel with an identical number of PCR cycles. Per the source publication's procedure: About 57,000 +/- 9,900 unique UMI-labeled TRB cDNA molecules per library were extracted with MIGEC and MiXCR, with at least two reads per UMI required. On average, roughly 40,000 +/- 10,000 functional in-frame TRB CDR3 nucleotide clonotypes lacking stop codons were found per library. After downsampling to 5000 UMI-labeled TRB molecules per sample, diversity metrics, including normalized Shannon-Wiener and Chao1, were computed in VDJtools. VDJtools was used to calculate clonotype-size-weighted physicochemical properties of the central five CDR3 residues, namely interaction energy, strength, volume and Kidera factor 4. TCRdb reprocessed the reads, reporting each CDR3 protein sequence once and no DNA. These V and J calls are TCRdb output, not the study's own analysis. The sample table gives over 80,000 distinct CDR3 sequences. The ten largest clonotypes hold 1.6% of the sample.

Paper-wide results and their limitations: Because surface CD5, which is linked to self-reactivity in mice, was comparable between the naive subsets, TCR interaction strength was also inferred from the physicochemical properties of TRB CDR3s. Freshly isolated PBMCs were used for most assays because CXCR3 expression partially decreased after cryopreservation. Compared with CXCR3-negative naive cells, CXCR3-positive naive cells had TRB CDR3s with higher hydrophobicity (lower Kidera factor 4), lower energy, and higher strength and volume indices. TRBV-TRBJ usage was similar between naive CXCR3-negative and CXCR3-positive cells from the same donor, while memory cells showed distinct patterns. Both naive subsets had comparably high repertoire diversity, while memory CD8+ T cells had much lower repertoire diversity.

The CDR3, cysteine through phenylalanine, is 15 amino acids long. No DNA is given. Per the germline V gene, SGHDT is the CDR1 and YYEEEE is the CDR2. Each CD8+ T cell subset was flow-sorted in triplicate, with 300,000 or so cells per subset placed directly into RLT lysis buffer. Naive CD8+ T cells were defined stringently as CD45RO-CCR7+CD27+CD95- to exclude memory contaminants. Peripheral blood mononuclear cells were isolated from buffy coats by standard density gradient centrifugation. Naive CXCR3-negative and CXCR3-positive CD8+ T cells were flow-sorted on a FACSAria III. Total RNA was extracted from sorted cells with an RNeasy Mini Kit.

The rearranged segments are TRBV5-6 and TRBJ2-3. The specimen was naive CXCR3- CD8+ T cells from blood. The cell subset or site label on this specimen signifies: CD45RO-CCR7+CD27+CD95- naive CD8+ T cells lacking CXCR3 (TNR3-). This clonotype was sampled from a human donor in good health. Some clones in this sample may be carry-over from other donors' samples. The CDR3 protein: CASSSVDWSTDTQYF.